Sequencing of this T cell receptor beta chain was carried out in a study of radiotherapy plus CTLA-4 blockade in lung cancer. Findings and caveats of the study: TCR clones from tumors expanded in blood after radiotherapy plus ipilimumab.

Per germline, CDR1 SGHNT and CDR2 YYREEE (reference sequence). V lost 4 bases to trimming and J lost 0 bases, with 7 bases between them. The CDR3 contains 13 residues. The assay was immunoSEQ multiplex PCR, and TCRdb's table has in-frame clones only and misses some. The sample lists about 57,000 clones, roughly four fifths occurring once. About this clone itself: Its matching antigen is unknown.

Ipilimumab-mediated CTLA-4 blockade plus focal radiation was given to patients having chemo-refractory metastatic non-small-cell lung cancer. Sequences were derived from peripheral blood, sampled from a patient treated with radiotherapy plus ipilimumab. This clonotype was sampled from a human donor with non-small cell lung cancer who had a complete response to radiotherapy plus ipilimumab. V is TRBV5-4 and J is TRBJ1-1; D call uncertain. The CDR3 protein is CASSNSLNTEAFF. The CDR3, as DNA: TGTGCCAGCAGCAACAGCCTGAACACTGAAGCTTTCTTT. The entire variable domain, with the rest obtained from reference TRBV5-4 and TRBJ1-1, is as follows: ETGVTQSPTHLIKTRGQQVTLRCSSQSGHNTVSWYQQALGQGPQFIFQYYREEENGRGNFPPRFSGLQFPNYSSELNVNALELDDSALYLCASSNSLNTEAFFGQGTRLTVV.